Presented here are 25 T cell receptor beta chains from one specimen sequenced in a study of glioma-infiltrating T cells. Using RNA template, CDR3s of TCR alpha and beta were amplified with iRepertoire arm-PCR. Using its own MiXCR run on the multiplex PCR reads, TCRdb lists one record per CDR3 protein. The top ten clones hold 9.5% to 15% of a sample with around 350,000 distinct CDR3 sequences, 41% of them seen once. Material: glioma tissue, nonneoplastic brain tissue, or PBMCs (not recorded which). These receptor sequences come from a human donor with low-grade glioma or glioblastoma, undergoing nonglioma brain surgery, or in good health (not recorded which).

This clonotype has a handful of counts. The chain has TRBV3-1 and TRBJ2-7; D gene unclear. The CDR3 runs to 16 residues. Trimming pared 1 base from V and 0 bases from J, leaving 13 bases between. Germline V gene data show CDR1 as LGHDT and CDR2 as YNNKEL (reference sequence). CDR3 in DNA: TGTGCCAGCAGCCAAGCACGGACGCCAAGCTCCTACGAGCAGTACTTC. Amino acid sequence: CASSQARTPSSYEQYF.

The J gene is TRBJ2-3, the V gene TRBV28; D gene ambiguous. The V gene lost 4 bases and the J gene lost 3 bases, with 5 bases spanning the gap. The germline gives CDR1 MDHEN, CDR2 SYDVKM. The CDR3 totals 12 residues. CDR3 nucleotides: TGTGCCAGCAGTTCAATAACAGATACGCAGTATTTT. Its translation is CASSSITDTQYF.

CDR3 in amino acids: CSARTGRDTEAFF. The CDR3 DNA reads as TGCAGTGCTAGGACAGGGAGGGACACTGAAGCTTTCTTT. The chain links TRBV20-1 to TRBJ1-1; 7 nucleotides line up with TRBD1. This CDR3 spans 13 amino acids. Germline lookup yields CDR1 DFQATT and CDR2 SNEGSKA (reference sequence). Unmatched junction bases numbered 4, after V lost 3 bases and J lost 3 bases.

In its sample, this clonotype was seen many times. The chain joins TRBV7-2 to TRBJ2-1; D possibly uses TRBD1 or TRBD2 (5 bases each). The V gene lost 5 bases and the J gene lost 4 bases, with 18 bases spanning the gap. Germline assignment: CDR1 SGHTA and CDR2 FQGNSA. The CDR3 loop spans 16 amino acids. The CDR3 bases are TGTGCCAGCAGCGACACGGCAGGGACCCTTTACAATGAGCAGTTCTTC. Encoded protein: CASSDTAGTLYNEQFF.

This clonotype came up many times. The rearrangement joins TRBV20-1 to TRBJ2-3; 7 nucleotides align to TRBD1. The CDR3 length is 12 residues. The junction had 0 bases not matched to a gene; V was cut back by 2 bases and J by 4 bases. Germline CDR1 DFQATT, CDR2 SNEGSKA (reference sequence). The CDR3 nucleotides are TGCAGTGCTAGACAGGGGGCAGATACGCAGTATTTT. It translates to CSARQGADTQYF.

This clonotype showed up just a few times. The chain uses TRBV28 and TRBJ1-1; D ambiguous. V dropped 4 bases and J dropped 9 bases, with 21 bases sitting between them. Germline CDR1 MDHEN, CDR2 SYDVKM. The length of the CDR3 is 15 residues. As DNA, the CDR3 is TGTGCCAGCAGTTACTCGAGGTCGGGAAATACTAAAGCTTTCTTT. Protein: CASSYSRSGNTKAFF.

This clonotype came up a few times. This sequence joins TRBV11-3 and TRBJ2-1; D is unclear. V was clipped by 5 bases and J by 4 bases, with 9 bases between them. Per germline, CDR1 SGHNT and CDR2 YENEEA. The CDR3 covers 13 residues. Here the CDR3 reads CASSPDRYNEQFF. The CDR3 coding sequence is TGTGCCAGCAGCCCGGACCGGTACAATGAGCAGTTCTTC.

The V call is TRBV2, the J call TRBJ1-2; no clear D gene. Between the trimmed V and J ends, which lost 4 bases and 2 bases, there was a span of 8 bases. The CDR3 consists of 13 residues. The germline V gene has CDR1 SNHLY and CDR2 FYNNEI. The CDR3 reads CASSGGLNYGYTF. CDR3 coding DNA: TGTGCCAGCAGTGGGGGTTTAAACTATGGCTACACCTTC.

This clonotype appeared a few times. This chain joins TRBV20-1 and TRBJ2-5; TRBD1 agrees at 8 bases. The trim removed 0 bases at V and 5 bases at J, leaving 11 bases unmatched. The CDR3 loop spans 16 amino acids. Germline lookup yields CDR1 DFQATT and CDR2 SNEGSKA (reference sequence). CDR3 in amino acids: CSARDFRQGTRETQYF. The CDR3 region has the DNA TGCAGTGCTAGAGATTTCCGACAGGGGACTCGGGAGACCCAGTACTTC.

A remark on this clonotype: One base away lies a much larger clone, so this may be a sequencing read error. The chain uses TRBV6-1 and TRBJ2-5, with 9 bases lining up with TRBD1. Germline V gene data show CDR1 as MNHNS and CDR2 as SASEGT. This CDR3 has 13 residues. CDR3 DNA sequence: TGTGCCAGCAGGAGGACAGGGGAAGAGATCCAGTACTTC. Protein: CASRRTGEEIQYF.

About this clonotype: This may be a read error, as it is one base from a much larger clone. Since no conserved phenylalanine or tryptophan closes the CDR3, a read error is the likely cause. J is TRBJ2-1 and V is TRBV6-1; D call uncertain. The CDR3 is made up of 13 amino acids. Germline CDR1 is MNHNS and CDR2 is SASEGT. V lost 2 bases and J 4 bases, leaving 6 bases between the germline ends. The CDR3 loop reads CASSETYYNEQFL. The CDR3 DNA follows: TGTGCCAGCAGTGAAACCTATTACAATGAGCAGTTCCTC.

CDR3 sequence: CASSLGRNSGNTIYF. The CDR3 DNA reads TGTGCCAGCAGCTTAGGGAGGAACTCTGGAAACACCATATATTTT. V gene TRBV7-9 combines with J gene TRBJ1-3; D is unclear. Looked up from germline, CDR1 is SEHNR and CDR2 is FQNEAQ (reference sequence). Trimming removed 1 base from V and 0 bases from J, with 7 bases in between. CDR3 length equals 15 residues.

The chain is built from TRBV27 and TRBJ2-2; 11 bases map to TRBD1. The V gene end was trimmed by 6 bases and the J gene end by 4 bases; junction bases not matched to a gene: 4. CDR1 and CDR2 (germline): MNHEY, SMNVEV (reference sequence). The CDR3 runs to 15 residues. This CDR3 is CASRSGQGGTGELFF. In DNA form, the CDR3 reads TGTGCCAGCAGATCGGGACAGGGGGGCACCGGGGAGCTGTTTTTT.

The chain carries TRBV7-2 and TRBJ2-3; D not resolved. Germline V gene sequence: CDR1 SGHTA, CDR2 FQGNSA. V was cut by 2 bases and J by 4 bases, with 10 bases left in between. CDR3 length: 14 residues. The DNA of the CDR3 is TGTGCCAGCAGCTTAAACGGGCTGGCAGATACGCAGTATTTT. This encodes CASSLNGLADTQYF.

This clonotype occurred many times. This chain joins TRBV24-1 and TRBJ2-3; D call uncertain. Per the germline V gene, CDR1 is KGHDR and CDR2 is SFDVKD. The CDR3 consists of 15 residues. Trimming left V 2 bases short and J 4 bases short, with 12 bases between. CDR3: CATSDWSSESDTQYF. CDR3 coding DNA: TGTGCCACCAGTGATTGGTCATCTGAATCAGATACGCAGTATTTT.

The V call is TRBV28, the J call TRBJ2-6, with 7 bases fitting TRBD2. Unmatched junction bases numbered 8, after V lost 5 bases and J lost 4 bases. Germline CDR1 MDHEN, CDR2 SYDVKM. This CDR3 region has 16 residues. The CDR3 nucleotides are TGTGCCAGCAGTGGGGGAGGGGCGCGCGGGGCCAACGTCCTGACTTTC. This encodes CASSGGGARGANVLTF.

To note about this clonotype: An end of the junction differs from the germline gene, which may be a read error. V is TRBV6-6 and J is TRBJ2-1, with TRBD2 matching 10 bases. This CDR3 is 19 amino acids long. Germline assignment: CDR1 MNHNY and CDR2 SVGAGI (reference sequence). The CDR3 reads CASSLTGLADQSSCNEQFF. The CDR3 DNA sequence: TGTGCCAGCAGTCTCACCGGACTAGCGGATCAGAGCTCCTGCAATGAGCAGTTCTTC.

The chain joins TRBV5-1 to TRBJ1-1; D is unresolved. Germline V gene lookup returns CDR1 SGHRS and CDR2 YFSETQ. CDR3 length: 14 residues. V dropped 1 base and J dropped 1 base, with 8 bases sitting between them. The CDR3 spells CASSLIYSNTEAFF. CDR3 coding DNA: TGCGCCAGCAGCTTGATTTACTCGAACACTGAAGCTTTCTTT.

Only a few counts were recorded for this clonotype. The chain combines TRBV3-1 with TRBJ2-1, with 8 bases identical to TRBD2. CDR1 is LGHDT, CDR2 YNNKEL, per germline (reference sequence). This CDR3 has 16 residues. J gave up 10 bases and V 2 bases, and 13 bases lay outside the gene matches. The CDR3 nucleotides are TGTGCCAGCAGCCAATTAGCGGGAAAGGGGGTGAGAGAGCAGTTCTTC. As protein: CASSQLAGKGVREQFF.

A word on this clonotype: Since the CDR3 does not end with the conserved phenylalanine or tryptophan, this likely comes from a read error. This chain joins TRBV7-3 and TRBJ1-2, with 9 bases matching TRBD1. The CDR3 totals 12 residues. The junction had 1 base not matched to a gene; V was cut back by 5 bases and J by 6 bases. Looked up from germline, CDR1 is SGHTA and CDR2 is FQGTGA. DNA for the CDR3: TGTGCCAGCAGCGACAGGGGGAATGGCTACACCCTC. This gives the protein CASSDRGNGYTL.

This clonotype came up a few times. The rearrangement uses TRBV7-2 and TRBJ2-7, with 9 nucleotides matching TRBD2. Germline V gives CDR1 SGHTA, CDR2 FQGNSA. This CDR3 region has 14 residues. V was clipped by 5 bases and J by 9 bases; unmatched bases: 11. The chain's CDR3 is CASSPTPLAGPQYF. The CDR3 DNA follows: TGTGCCAGCAGCCCCACACCGCTAGCGGGACCGCAGTACTTC. Supplemented by reference TRBV7-2 and TRBJ2-7, the full variable domain reads GAGVSQSPSNKVTEKGKDVELRCDPISGHTALYWYRQSLGQGLEFLIYFQGNSAPDKSGLPSDRFSAERTGGSVSTLTIQRTQQEDSAVYLCASSPTPLAGPQYFGPGTRLTVT.

In this sample, this clonotype turned up a few times. The CDR3 DNA follows: TGTGCCAGCAGCTTACCGGGGATGAGCACTGAAGCTTTCTTT. Its protein product is CASSLPGMSTEAFF. The V call is TRBV7-2, the J call TRBJ1-1; D ambiguous. Germline V gene sequence: CDR1 SGHTA, CDR2 FQGNSA. The ends were cut back, 2 bases at V and 4 bases at J, with 11 bases in the middle. The CDR3 loop spans 14 amino acids.

DNA of the CDR3: TGTGCCAGTAGTATTGGGGGCGCGATATACAATGAGCAGTTCTTC. Translation gives CASSIGGAIYNEQFF. The gene calls are TRBV19 and TRBJ2-1; D is possibly TRBD1 (6 bases). Germline CDR1 reads LNHDA; CDR2 reads SQIVND (reference sequence). The CDR3 is 15 residues long. V was cut by 3 bases and J by 4 bases, with 13 bases left in between. Filled out from reference TRBV19 and TRBJ2-1, the complete variable domain reads DGGITQSPKYLFRKEGQNVTLSCEQNLNHDAMYWYRQDPGQGLRLIYYSQIVNDFQKGDIAEGYSVSREKKESFPLTVTSAQKNPTAFYLCASSIGGAIYNEQFFGPGTRLTVL.

The sample holds a few counts of this clonotype. V and J are TRBV20-1 and TRBJ2-7; 10 nucleotides agree with TRBD1. The ends lost 1 base at V and 4 bases at J; junction bases unmatched: 7. Per the germline V gene, CDR1 is DFQATT and CDR2 is SNEGSKA (reference sequence). The CDR3 consists of 15 residues. The CDR3 protein is CSARVPGQGPYEQYF. DNA for the CDR3: TGCAGTGCTAGAGTACCGGGACAGGGGCCTTACGAGCAGTACTTC.

This clonotype was detected only once. V usage is TRBV4-1 and J usage is TRBJ2-6; D remains ambiguous. In germline, CDR1 is MGHRA, CDR2 YSYEKL. V lost 2 bases and J 0 bases, leaving 11 bases between the germline ends. The CDR3 extends over 17 amino acids. CDR3 region: CASSQTLTVSGANVLTF. In DNA, the CDR3 is TGCGCCAGCAGCCAAACTCTCACGGTCTCTGGGGCCAACGTCCTGACTTTC.